This T cell receptor beta chain came from a study of monozygotic twins with inflammatory bowel disease. Study-level findings and limits: Among IBD patients, TCRbeta diversity (inverse Simpson) was lower than in healthy co-twins.

This CDR3 comprises 14 residues. Germline V gene lookup returns CDR1 DFQATT and CDR2 SNEGSKA (reference sequence). For this clonotype: The antigen is undetermined.

TCRdb reprocessed the 5' RACE reads and stores each CDR3 protein as one record, lacking DNA. The specimen's table records 300,000 to 350,000 distinct CDR3 sequences. The rearrangement links TRBV20-1 to TRBJ1-1; TCRdb lists TRBD1, though no DNA is available to test this call. Sequencing was performed on blood. This clonotype originated in a human donor with ulcerative colitis or Crohn's disease, or a healthy co-twin of an affected twin (not recorded which). The CDR3 region is CSARPGPMNTEAFF.